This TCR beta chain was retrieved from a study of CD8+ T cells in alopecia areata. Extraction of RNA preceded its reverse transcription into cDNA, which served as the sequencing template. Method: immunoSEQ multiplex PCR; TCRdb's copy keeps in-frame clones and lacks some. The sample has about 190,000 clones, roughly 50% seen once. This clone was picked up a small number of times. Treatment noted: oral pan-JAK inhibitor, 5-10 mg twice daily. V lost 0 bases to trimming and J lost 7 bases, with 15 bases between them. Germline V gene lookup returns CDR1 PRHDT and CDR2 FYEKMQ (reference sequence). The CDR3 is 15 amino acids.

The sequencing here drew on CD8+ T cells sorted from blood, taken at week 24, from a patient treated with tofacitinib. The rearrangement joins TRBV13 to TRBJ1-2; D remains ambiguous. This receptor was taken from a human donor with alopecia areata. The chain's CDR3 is CASSLGVDQLGGYTF. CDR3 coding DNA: TGTGCCAGCAGCTTAGGTGTGGACCAACTAGGTGGCTACACCTTC.